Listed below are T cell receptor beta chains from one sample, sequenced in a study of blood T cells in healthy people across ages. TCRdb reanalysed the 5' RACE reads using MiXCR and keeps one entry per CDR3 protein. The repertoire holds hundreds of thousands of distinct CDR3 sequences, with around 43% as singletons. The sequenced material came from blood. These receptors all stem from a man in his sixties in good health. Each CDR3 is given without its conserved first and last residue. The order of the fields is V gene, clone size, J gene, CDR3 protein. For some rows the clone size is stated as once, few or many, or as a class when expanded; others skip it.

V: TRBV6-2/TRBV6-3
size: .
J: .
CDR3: ASSPSPRASEQY

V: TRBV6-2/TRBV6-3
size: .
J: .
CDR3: ASSPMTSGGDYEQY

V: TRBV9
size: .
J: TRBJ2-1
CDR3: ASSVAGSNEQF

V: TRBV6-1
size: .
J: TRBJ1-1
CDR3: ASSEGDLRAEAF

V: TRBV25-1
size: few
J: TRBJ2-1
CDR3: ASSLDRLGYNEQF

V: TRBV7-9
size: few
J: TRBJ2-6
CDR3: ASSSGGGYSGANVLT

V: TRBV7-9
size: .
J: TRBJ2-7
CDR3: ASSLTVEQY

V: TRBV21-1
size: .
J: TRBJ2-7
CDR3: ASSKVHVSKGNEQY

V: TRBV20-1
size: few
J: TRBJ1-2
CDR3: SASDSPSAYT

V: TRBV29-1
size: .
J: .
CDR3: SVSISYEQY

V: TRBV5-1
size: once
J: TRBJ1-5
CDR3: ASSSGVTSGEPQH

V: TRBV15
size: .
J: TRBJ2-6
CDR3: ATSRDWGSWAGANVLT

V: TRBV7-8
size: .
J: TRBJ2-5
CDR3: ASSSRTSGGSYLSQY

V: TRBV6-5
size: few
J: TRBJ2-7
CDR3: ASSHGRRTVTYEQY

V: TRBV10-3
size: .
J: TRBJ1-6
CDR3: ASRGGSYNPPLH

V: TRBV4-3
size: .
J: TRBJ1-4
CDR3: ASSQDLTGDNEKLF

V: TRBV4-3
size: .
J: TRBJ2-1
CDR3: ASSQARAGSDEQF